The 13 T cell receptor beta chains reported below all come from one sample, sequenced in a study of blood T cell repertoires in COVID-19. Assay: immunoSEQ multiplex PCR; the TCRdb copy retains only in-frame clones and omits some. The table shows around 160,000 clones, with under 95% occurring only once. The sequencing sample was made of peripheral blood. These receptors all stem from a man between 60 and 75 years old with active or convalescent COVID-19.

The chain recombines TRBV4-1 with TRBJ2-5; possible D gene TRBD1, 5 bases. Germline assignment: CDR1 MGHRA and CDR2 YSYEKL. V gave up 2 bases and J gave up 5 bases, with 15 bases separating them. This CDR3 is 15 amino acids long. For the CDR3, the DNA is TGCGCCAGCAGCCAAAACGGACACCCATTGGAGACCCAGTACTTC. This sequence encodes CASSQNGHPLETQYF.

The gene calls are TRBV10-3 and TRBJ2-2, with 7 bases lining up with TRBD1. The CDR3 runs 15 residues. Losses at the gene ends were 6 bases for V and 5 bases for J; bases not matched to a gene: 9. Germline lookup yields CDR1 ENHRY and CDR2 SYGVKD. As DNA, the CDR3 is TGTGCCATCAGCAGGACAGGAGAGCAAACCGGGGAGCTGTTTTTT. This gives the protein CAISRTGEQTGELFF.

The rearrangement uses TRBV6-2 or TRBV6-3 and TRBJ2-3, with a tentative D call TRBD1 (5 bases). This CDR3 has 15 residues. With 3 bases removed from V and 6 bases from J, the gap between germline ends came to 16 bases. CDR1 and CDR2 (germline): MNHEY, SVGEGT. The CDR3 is CASSYMNRLLDTQYF. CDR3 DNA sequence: TGTGCCAGCAGTTATATGAACAGGCTCCTTGATACGCAGTATTTT.

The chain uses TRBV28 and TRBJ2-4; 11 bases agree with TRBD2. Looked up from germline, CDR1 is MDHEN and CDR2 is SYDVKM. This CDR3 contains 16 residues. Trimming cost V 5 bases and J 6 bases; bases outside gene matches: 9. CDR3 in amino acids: CASSEAKTSGRNIQYF. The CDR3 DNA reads TGTGCCAGCAGTGAGGCGAAAACTAGCGGGAGAAACATTCAGTACTTC.

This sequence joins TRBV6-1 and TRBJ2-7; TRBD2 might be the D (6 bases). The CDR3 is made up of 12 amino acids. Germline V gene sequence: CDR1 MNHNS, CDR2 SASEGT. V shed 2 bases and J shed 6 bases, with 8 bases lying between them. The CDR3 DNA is TGTGCCAGCAGTGAATCGGGGGTCGAGCAGTACTTC. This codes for CASSESGVEQYF.

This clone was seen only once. The CDR3 spells CATSRDRNKNTEAFF. Here the CDR3 DNA reads TGTGCCACCAGCAGAGATCGAAACAAGAACACTGAAGCTTTCTTT. The rearrangement joins TRBV15 to TRBJ1-1; no definite D call. The CDR3 length is 15 residues. Germline V gene data show CDR1 as LNHNV and CDR2 as YYDKDF (reference sequence). Trimming removed 0 bases at V and 1 base at J, with 9 bases between. The variable domain in full, completed from reference TRBV15 and TRBJ1-1, reads DAMVIQNPRYQVTQFGKPVTLSCSQTLNHNVMYWYQQKSSQAPKLLFHYYDKDFNNEADTPDNFQSRRPNTSFCFLDIRSPGLGDTAMYLCATSRDRNKNTEAFFGQGTRLTVV.

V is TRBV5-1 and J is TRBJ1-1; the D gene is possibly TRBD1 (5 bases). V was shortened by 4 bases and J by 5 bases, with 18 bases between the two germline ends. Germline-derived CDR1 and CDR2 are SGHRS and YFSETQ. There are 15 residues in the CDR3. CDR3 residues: CASSRTRVMGTEAFF. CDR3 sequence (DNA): TGCGCCAGCAGCCGTACCAGGGTGATGGGAACTGAAGCTTTCTTT.

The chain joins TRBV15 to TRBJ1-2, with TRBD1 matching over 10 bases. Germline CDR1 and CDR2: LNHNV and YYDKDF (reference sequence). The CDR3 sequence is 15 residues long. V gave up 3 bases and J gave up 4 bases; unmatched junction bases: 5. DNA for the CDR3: TGTGCCACCAGCAGGGACAGGGGGTTAGGCTATGGCTACACCTTC. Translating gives CATSRDRGLGYGYTF.

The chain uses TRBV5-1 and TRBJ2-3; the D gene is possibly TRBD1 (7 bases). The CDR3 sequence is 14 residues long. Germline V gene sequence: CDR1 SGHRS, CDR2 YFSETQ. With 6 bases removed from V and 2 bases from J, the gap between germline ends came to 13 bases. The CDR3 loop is CASKEGQNTDTQYF. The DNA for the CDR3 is TGCGCCAGCAAGGAGGGACAGAACACAGATACGCAGTATTTT.

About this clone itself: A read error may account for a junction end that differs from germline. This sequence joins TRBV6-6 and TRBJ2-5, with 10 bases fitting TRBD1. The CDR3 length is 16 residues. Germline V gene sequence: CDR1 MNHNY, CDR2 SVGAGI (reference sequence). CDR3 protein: CASSYSTGGNVETQYF. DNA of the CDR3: TGTGCCAGTAGTTACTCGACAGGGGGCAATGTAGAGACCCAGTACTTC.

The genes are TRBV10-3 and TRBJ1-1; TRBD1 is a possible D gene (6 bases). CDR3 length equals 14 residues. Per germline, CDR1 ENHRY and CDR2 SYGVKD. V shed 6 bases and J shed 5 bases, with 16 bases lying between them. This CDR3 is CAISPGGQSTEAFF. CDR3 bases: TGTGCCATCAGCCCGGGGGGGCAAAGTACTGAAGCTTTCTTT.

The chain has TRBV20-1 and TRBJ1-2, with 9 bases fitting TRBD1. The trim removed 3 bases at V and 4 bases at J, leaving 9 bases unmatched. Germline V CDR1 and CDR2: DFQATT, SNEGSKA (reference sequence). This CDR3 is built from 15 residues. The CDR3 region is CSASSGTGSAYGYTF. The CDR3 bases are TGCAGTGCTAGTTCTGGGACAGGGTCAGCCTATGGCTACACCTTC.

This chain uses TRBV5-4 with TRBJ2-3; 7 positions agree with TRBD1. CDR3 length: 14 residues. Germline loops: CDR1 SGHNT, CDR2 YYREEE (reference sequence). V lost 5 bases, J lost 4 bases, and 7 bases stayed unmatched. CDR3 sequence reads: CASSLQGTSDTQYF. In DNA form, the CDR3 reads TGTGCCAGCAGTTTACAGGGGACCTCAGATACGCAGTATTTT.